This T cell receptor beta chain is drawn from a study of control samples from healthy donors and cancer patients (dated by TCRdb to between 2020 and 2021). With respect to this clone: What antigen it recognizes has not been identified. Per-base qualities were not stored, and no clone one base away is much larger.

The library was obtained by the immunoSEQ multiplex PCR assay. TCRdb limited this immuneACCESS table to in-frame rearrangements with V and J called. A share of clones is missing; checked studies link under half to unresolved V genes, and the rest is unexplained. This sample holds some 140,000 clones; more than 90% were observed only once. The ten largest clones represent around 11% of the sample. The CDR3 runs 12 residues from the cysteine to the phenylalanine. The retained sequence is limited to the CDR3, 36 bases, with the frame set at the first base. The germline V gene encodes CDR1 MDHEN and CDR2 SYDVKM. Trimming takes 5 bases from V and 5 bases from J, and the germline ends sit 7 bases apart.

The sample comprised blood. This TCR was sampled from a young man in good health. The receptor chain draws on TRBV28 and TRBJ2-4; the D assignment is uncertain and may be TRBD1 or TRBD2, with 5 bases supporting each. The DNA is TGTGCCAGCAGTCGGGACCAAAACATTCAGTACTTC. It translates as CASSRDQNIQYF.